A single sample gave rise to the 26 T cell receptor beta chains below, sequenced in a study of blood T cells in healthy people across ages. Together with a sample-barcoded 5' primer, a J-beta primer mix was included in a second PCR lasting roughly 6 to 12 cycles. TCRdb processed the 5' RACE reads anew with MiXCR; each CDR3 protein has one entry. In the table there are around 820,000 distinct CDR3 sequences, roughly 25% of which are singletons. These sequences were also reported in another study, on T cells of mothers and their children.

Sequenced input: blood. The receptors here all came from a boy under 18 in good health.

V and J are TRBV4-1 and TRBJ1-2, with TRBD1 identical over 7 bases. This CDR3 is 15 amino acids long. The trim removed 0 bases at V and 6 bases at J, leaving 7 bases unmatched. CDR1 and CDR2 from the germline V gene are MGHRA and YSYEKL. CDR3 nucleotide sequence: TGCGCCAGCAGCCAAGATAGGACAGGAAGAGATGGCTACACCTTC. It encodes CASSQDRTGRDGYTF.

This chain links TRBV10-3 with TRBJ2-3, with TRBD2 matching over 9 bases. Germline V gene sequence: CDR1 ENHRY, CDR2 SYGVKD. CDR3 length: 16 amino acids. V lost 4 bases to trimming and J lost 1 base; unmatched junction nucleotides: 6. Written as DNA, the CDR3 is TGTGCCATCAGTGGGCGGGAGGGCCTAGGCACAGATACGCAGTATTTT. Translated: CAISGREGLGTDTQYF.

In this sample, this clonotype turned up a few times. The V and J genes are TRBV28 and TRBJ2-3; D may correspond to TRBD1 or TRBD2 (10 bases each). Between the trimmed V and J ends, which lost 2 bases and 5 bases, there was a span of 29 bases. CDR3 length equals 20 residues. Germline V CDR1 and CDR2: MDHEN, SYDVKM. The CDR3 spells CASSLGTGEGLAGELDTQYF. In DNA form, the CDR3 reads TGTGCCAGCAGTTTAGGGACAGGGGAAGGCCTAGCGGGAGAACTAGATACGCAGTATTTT.

The rearrangement uses TRBV6-2 or TRBV6-3 and TRBJ2-5; 8 nucleotides match TRBD2. The last part of the DNA fits TRBJ2-7 better; the J call may be wrong. CDR1 and CDR2 (germline): MNHEY, SVGEGT. The CDR3 runs 14 residues. CDR3 nucleotide sequence: TGTGCCAGCACCCCAGCGGGAGATTTGGACGAGCAGTACTTC. It codes for CASTPAGDLDEQYF.

The table lists this clonotype with a count of one. The rearrangement links TRBV18 to TRBJ2-7; TRBD1 agrees at 7 bases. J was trimmed by 6 bases and V by 3 bases; bases with no gene match: 5. Looked up from germline, CDR1 is KGHSH and CDR2 is LQKENI. The CDR3 totals 13 residues. CDR3 nucleotides: TGTGCCAGCTCACCTACAGGGGCGGTCGAGCAGTACTTC. Its protein is CASSPTGAVEQYF.

This rearrangement joins TRBV20-1 to TRBJ1-1, with a tentative D call TRBD1 (5 bases). V lost 3 bases, J lost 1 base, and 9 bases lay in between. CDR3 size: 13 residues. Germline-derived CDR1 and CDR2 are DFQATT and SNEGSKA (reference sequence). This CDR3 is CSASRRENTEAFF. Written as DNA, the CDR3 is TGCAGTGCTAGTCGCAGGGAGAACACTGAAGCTTTCTTT.

The chain joins TRBV6-1 to TRBJ1-2, with 9 positions matching TRBD1. The V gene end was trimmed by 5 bases and the J gene end by 1 base; junction bases not matched to a gene: 8. There are 16 residues in the CDR3. Per germline, CDR1 MNHNS and CDR2 SASEGT. The DNA of the CDR3 is TGTGCCAGCAGTAGGGACAGGGATACATTTAACTATGGCTACACCTTC. Translating gives CASSRDRDTFNYGYTF.

In this sample, this clonotype turned up a few times. The genes are TRBV18 and TRBJ2-1; 11 bases align to TRBD2. The germline V gene encodes CDR1 KGHSH and CDR2 LQKENI. V lost 3 bases to trimming and J lost 12 bases; unmatched junction nucleotides: 10. The CDR3 has 15 residues. The CDR3 protein is CASSPGLAGGPVQFF. Here the CDR3 DNA reads TGTGCCAGCTCACCCGGGCTAGCGGGGGGACCGGTGCAGTTCTTC.

V is TRBV20-1 and J is TRBJ2-1; possible D gene TRBD2, 5 bases. V was cut by 3 bases and J by 6 bases, with 15 bases left in between. Germline loops: CDR1 DFQATT, CDR2 SNEGSKA (reference sequence). The CDR3 has 14 residues. The CDR3 spells CSARGLEGGNEQFF. The DNA for the CDR3 is TGCAGTGCTAGGGGTCTAGAGGGCGGCAATGAGCAGTTCTTC.

This chain connects TRBV18 to TRBJ2-1; the D gene is possibly TRBD2 (5 bases). Trimming stripped 2 bases from V and 9 bases from J, with 23 bases between. The germline V gene has CDR1 KGHSH and CDR2 LQKENI. This CDR3 region has 17 residues. The CDR3 here is CASSPSAGRVRRGEQFF. The CDR3 region has the DNA TGTGCCAGCTCACCATCCGCTGGGCGGGTGAGAAGAGGTGAGCAGTTCTTC. Drawing the rest from reference TRBV18 and TRBJ2-1, the complete variable domain is NAGVMQNPRHLVRRRGQEARLRCSPMKGHSHVYWYRQLPEEGLKFMVYLQKENIIDESGMPKERFSAEFPKEGPSILRIQQVVRGDSAAYFCASSPSAGRVRRGEQFFGPGTRLTVL.

The V call is TRBV6-2 or TRBV6-3, the J call TRBJ2-5; 9 bases are a match to TRBD2. The CDR3 runs to 14 residues. The ends lost 1 base at V and 4 bases at J; junction bases unmatched: 1. CDR1 MNHEY and CDR2 SVGEGT come from the germline V gene. CDR3 sequence reads: CASSYYSGRETQYF. The CDR3 nucleotides read TGTGCCAGCAGTTACTATAGCGGGAGAGAGACCCAGTACTTC.

The chain links TRBV20-1 to TRBJ1-2; 7 nucleotides line up with TRBD1. CDR1 and CDR2 from the germline V gene are DFQATT and SNEGSKA (reference sequence). The V gene end was trimmed by 0 bases and the J gene end by 8 bases; junction bases not matched to a gene: 9. The CDR3 sequence is 14 residues long. DNA of the CDR3: TGCAGTGCTAGAGATGAAAGGGGGCTGGGGGGCTACACCTTC. Translating gives CSARDERGLGGYTF.

The V gene is TRBV5-8, the J gene TRBJ1-1; D possibly corresponds to TRBD1 (6 bases). The CDR3 is 16 amino acids. Germline assignment: CDR1 SGHTS and CDR2 YDEGEE. Trimming took off 1 base at V and 0 bases at J, with 13 bases between the two ends. CDR3 DNA sequence: TGTGCCAGCAGCTTGACTTACGAGGGGGTGAACACTGAAGCTTTCTTT. This sequence encodes CASSLTYEGVNTEAFF.

The CDR3 sequence is CSVEPRDRGNEQFF. CDR3 in DNA: TGCAGCGTTGAGCCCCGGGACAGGGGTAATGAGCAGTTCTTC. The rearrangement joins TRBV29-1 to TRBJ2-1; 10 bases fit TRBD1. The V segment lost 3 bases and the J segment 7 bases; nucleotides outside the gene matches: 6. This CDR3 has 14 residues. Germline V CDR1 and CDR2: SQVTM, ANQGSEA.

This chain connects TRBV7-2 to TRBJ2-5; 7 positions agree with TRBD2. Germline values: CDR1 SGHTA, CDR2 FQGNSA. This CDR3 spans 15 amino acids. V lost 1 base and J lost 5; bases outside the gene matches: 7. The CDR3 here is CASSLGGTSVETQYF. CDR3 in DNA: TGTGCCAGCAGCTTAGGAGGTACTAGCGTGGAGACCCAGTACTTC.

V usage is TRBV9 and J usage is TRBJ2-7; TRBD1 or TRBD2 may be the D gene (6 bases each). The CDR3 consists of 16 residues. V lost 3 bases, J lost 4 bases, and 20 bases lay in between. Germline assignment: CDR1 SGDLS and CDR2 YYNGEE. In nucleotides, the CDR3 is TGTGCCAGCAGCGCGGATCGTCTGGGGGGCCGATACGAGCAGTACTTC. It codes for CASSADRLGGRYEQYF. The full variable domain, completed using reference TRBV9 and TRBJ2-7, is DSGVTQTPKHLITATGQRVTLRCSPRSGDLSVYWYQQSLDQGLQFLIQYYNGEERAKGNILERFSAQQFPDLHSELNLSSLELGDSALYFCASSADRLGGRYEQYFGPGTRLTVT.

V usage is TRBV9 and J usage is TRBJ2-5; D possibly uses TRBD1 or TRBD2 (5 bases each). The J call may be mistaken, given a closer DNA end match to TRBJ2-1. This CDR3 spans 11 amino acids. Germline-derived CDR1 and CDR2 are SGDLS and YYNGEE. For the CDR3, the DNA is TGTGCCAGCAGCAGGGACGATGAGCAGTTCTTC. The encoded protein is CASSRDDEQFF.

Comment on this clonotype: An end of the junction does not agree with germline; a read error may underlie this. The V and J genes are TRBV7-2 and TRBJ2-3; either TRBD1 or TRBD2 may supply D (5 bases each). The CDR3 runs 12 residues. The germline V gene has CDR1 SGHTA and CDR2 FQGNSA. The CDR3 sequence: CASSLVGTTQYF. In DNA, the CDR3 is TGCGCCAGCAGCTTAGTGGGGACTACGCAGTATTTT.

The V gene is TRBV12-3 or TRBV12-4, the J gene TRBJ1-2; D remains ambiguous. Trimming shortened V by 6 bases and J by 7 bases, and 15 bases separated the two germline ends. The CDR3 runs 13 residues. The CDR3 region is CASSSLPRGGYTF. DNA for the CDR3: TGTGCCAGCAGCTCCCTCCCTCGTGGTGGCTACACCTTC.

This clonotype was counted a few times. This chain joins TRBV29-1 and TRBJ1-2, with D possibly TRBD1 on 6 matching bases. The CDR3 spans 12 residues. The ends were cut back, 4 bases at V and 6 bases at J, with 12 bases in the middle. CDR1 and CDR2 from the germline V gene are SQVTM and ANQGSEA. The CDR3 DNA reads TGCAGCGTTGGACCGGAGGGGGATGGCTACACCTTC. Amino acid sequence: CSVGPEGDGYTF.

V and J are TRBV7-6 and TRBJ2-2, with a possible D match to TRBD1 (5 bases). CDR3 length: 16 residues. V lost 5 bases and J lost 9, with 22 bases in between. CDR1 and CDR2 (germline): SGHVS, FNYEAQ. This chain's CDR3 is CASSLGWGSLARELFF. CDR3 nucleotide sequence: TGTGCCAGCAGCCTCGGCTGGGGCAGCCTTGCCCGGGAGCTGTTTTTT.

This clonotype was recorded a few times. The V call is TRBV7-9, the J call TRBJ2-5, with D tentatively TRBD2 (6 bases). The germline gives CDR1 SEHNR, CDR2 FQNEAQ (reference sequence). Between the trimmed V and J ends, which lost 1 base and 1 base, there was a span of 10 bases. This CDR3 region has 15 residues. The CDR3 DNA is TGTGCCAGCAGCTTAGAGGCAGCGGGCCAAGAGACCCAGTACTTC. Protein: CASSLEAAGQETQYF.

This clonotype was recorded many times. The chain employs TRBV29-1 and TRBJ2-1; possibly TRBD2 for D (7 bases). The DNA matches TRBJ2-7 better at its end, which makes the J call doubtful. Germline V gene data show CDR1 as SQVTM and CDR2 as ANQGSEA. The CDR3 is 13 amino acids. The CDR3, as DNA: TGCAGCGCCTTGGCGGGGGCGGGTTTCGAGCAGTACTTC. It specifies CSALAGAGFEQYF.

The rearrangement joins TRBV20-1 to TRBJ1-4; 9 nucleotides line up with TRBD1. V was clipped by 7 bases and J by 5 bases; unmatched bases: 8. The length of the CDR3 is 14 residues. Germline lookup yields CDR1 DFQATT and CDR2 SNEGSKA (reference sequence). The CDR3 region is CSVPAGTGNEKLFF. In DNA, the CDR3 is TGCAGTGTCCCTGCCGGGACAGGGAATGAAAAACTGTTTTTT.

The rearrangement joins TRBV28 to TRBJ1-1; D possibly corresponds to TRBD1 (6 bases). This CDR3 is built from 14 residues. V lost 8 bases and J 1 base, leaving 14 bases between the germline ends. In germline, CDR1 is MDHEN, CDR2 SYDVKM. Here the CDR3 DNA reads TGTGCCAGCCAAACGGGGGCGCGGAACACTGAAGCTTTCTTT. Translation: CASQTGARNTEAFF. The complete variable domain, with remaining parts taken from reference TRBV28 and TRBJ1-1, reads DVKVTQSSRYLVKRTGEKVFLECVQDMDHENMFWYRQDPGLGLRLIYFSYDVKMKEKGDIPEGYSVSREKKERFSLILESASTNQTSMYLCASQTGARNTEAFFGQGTRLTVV.

This clonotype was seen a handful of times. This chain connects TRBV10-2 to TRBJ1-1; 9 bases match TRBD1. The CDR3 has 11 residues. The V gene's germline CDR1 is WSHSY and CDR2 SAAADI. After removal of 9 bases from V and 6 bases from J, the junction contained 2 bases not matched to a gene. The CDR3 DNA follows: TGCGCCAGTCGACAGGGGGCTGAAGCTTTCTTT. It yields the protein CASRQGAEAFF.